What follows describes a single T cell receptor (beta chain). This record belongs to a study of Ad26.COV2.S vaccination and SARS-CoV-2 variants. Study background: Doses of Ad26.COV2.S were injected into muscle once or twice, 56 days apart.

Sequenced by immunoSEQ multiplex PCR; TCRdb stores in-frame clones only, minus some. The table shows about 350,000 clones, with approximately 86% occurring only once. This CDR3 contains 13 residues. V lost 5 bases and J 3 bases, leaving 10 bases between the germline ends. The V gene's germline CDR1 is SGHVS and CDR2 FQNEAQ. Stated treatment: around 19 received Ad26.COV2.S at low or high dose, single or two shots; roughly 5 received placebo; per-sample allocation not given. The study sampled participants on day 63 after the first vaccine or placebo injection. The sample here was peripheral blood, taken in a trial of Ad26.COV2.S vaccine versus placebo. The TCR originated in a person aged 18-65 years who received the Ad26.COV2.S COVID-19 vaccine or a placebo. V is TRBV7-8 and J is TRBJ1-1; the D is unclear. The CDR3: CASSPRRDTEAFF. In DNA, the CDR3 is TGTGCCAGCAGCCCACGGAGGGACACTGAAGCTTTCTTT.